These 14 T cell receptor beta chains were all obtained from the same sample, sequenced in a study of vaccination effects on CD4 cells after COVID-19. The data were produced by immunoSEQ multiplex PCR, yet TCRdb's version contains in-frame clones alone and is incomplete. The table records around 79,000 clones, 78% of them present only once. Before sequencing, viral peptide pools were used by the ViraFEST assay to expand antigen-specific CD4+ T cells. Around day 10 of culture, CD4+ T cells were separated out. Absence of prior SARS-CoV-2 infection characterized the vaccine recipients, who showed negative nucleocapsid antibodies. Their antigens remain unidentified. The input for sequencing was CD4+ T cells from PBMCs cultured with SARS-CoV-2 spike peptides, taken before COVID-19 vaccination. The receptors originated from a human donor who received a COVID-19 vaccine.

The chain links TRBV5-4 to TRBJ2-3; 7 nucleotides agree with TRBD1. J was trimmed by 1 base and V by 5 bases; bases with no gene match: 10. Germline lookup yields CDR1 SGHNT and CDR2 YYREEE (reference sequence). The CDR3 covers 16 residues. The DNA for the CDR3 is TGTGCCAGCAGAGCTAGGGGGCCTCGAGGCACAGATACGCAGTATTTT. Amino acids: CASRARGPRGTDTQYF.

The chain employs TRBV3-1 (or the pseudogene TRBV3-2) and TRBJ1-5, with D unclear. The germline CDR1 and CDR2 sequences are LGHDT and YNNKEL (reference sequence). This CDR3 spans 15 amino acids. V was cut by 0 bases and J by 4 bases, with 10 bases left in between. The CDR3 loop is CASSQDLTANQPQHF. CDR3 sequence (DNA): TGTGCCAGCAGCCAAGATCTGACGGCTAATCAGCCCCAGCATTTT.

The V call is TRBV6-4, the J call TRBJ2-1; no clear D gene. Germline CDR1 MRHNA, CDR2 SNTAGT. Deletions cut 6 bases from V and 9 bases from J, with 9 bases between. This CDR3 contains 11 residues. DNA for the CDR3: TGTGCCAGCAGACAAGGAATTGAGCAGTTCTTC. Amino acid sequence: CASRQGIEQFF.

This clone was counted once. This chain joins TRBV11-3 and TRBJ2-3; 8 nucleotides line up with TRBD2. Germline values: CDR1 SGHNT, CDR2 YENEEA. This CDR3 comprises 18 residues. V shed 0 bases, J shed 0 bases, and the junction held 8 bases outside the gene matches. CDR3: CASSLDADGGGSTDTQYF. The DNA of the CDR3 is TGTGCCAGCAGCTTAGATGCCGATGGCGGGGGGAGCACAGATACGCAGTATTTT.

The V and J genes are TRBV7-9 and TRBJ1-6, with D unclear. Per germline, CDR1 SEHNR and CDR2 FQNEAQ (reference sequence). The CDR3 is made up of 16 amino acids. The V gene lost 8 bases and the J gene lost 7 bases, with 21 bases spanning the gap. CDR3 region: CASRDARGFINSPLHF. CDR3 bases: TGTGCCAGCCGCGATGCACGGGGTTTCATCAATTCACCCCTCCACTTT.

The V and J genes are TRBV27 and TRBJ1-2, with D possibly matching TRBD1 (6 bases). The CDR3 length is 17 residues. Trimming shortened V by 3 bases and J by 6 bases, and 23 bases separated the two germline ends. CDR1 and CDR2 (germline): MNHEY, SMNVEV (reference sequence). The CDR3 sequence is CASSLAGTGRSWNGYTF. CDR3 nucleotide sequence: TGTGCCAGCAGTTTGGCGGGAACAGGGAGGTCTTGGAATGGCTACACCTTC.

The chain is built from TRBV5-5 and TRBJ2-2; D gene ambiguous. In germline, CDR1 is SGHKS, CDR2 YYEKEE (reference sequence). The germline V and J ends were trimmed by 4 bases and 8 bases, with 9 bases remaining between them. This CDR3 has 12 amino acids. The CDR3 bases are TGTGCCAGCAGCCTACAGCTGGGGGAGCTGTTTTTT. It encodes CASSLQLGELFF.

The chain combines TRBV9 with TRBJ2-5; 15 positions match TRBD2. The ends lost 3 bases at V and 5 bases at J; junction bases unmatched: 11. This CDR3 has 18 amino acids. Germline CDR1 SGDLS, CDR2 YYNGEE. CDR3 amino acids: CASSEAPSGLAGGETQYF. CDR3 sequence (DNA): TGTGCCAGCAGCGAGGCCCCCTCCGGACTAGCGGGGGGGGAGACCCAGTACTTC.

This chain uses TRBV24-1 with TRBJ1-3; D gene uncertain. The V and J ends lost 2 bases and 10 bases respectively, with 5 bases between them. This CDR3 has 11 residues. Germline CDR1 is KGHDR and CDR2 is SFDVKD. The CDR3 region has the DNA TGTGCCACCAGTGATTCGAGGACCATATATTTT. Protein sequence: CATSDSRTIYF.

V usage is TRBV2 and J usage is TRBJ2-3, with D tentatively TRBD2 (5 bases). Germline CDR1 and CDR2: SNHLY and FYNNEI. This CDR3 comprises 14 residues. V lost 6 bases, J lost 6 bases, and 16 bases lay in between. The CDR3 nucleotides read TGTGCCAGCAGCGAGAGGGTAGCGCGGGATACGCAGTATTTT. The encoded protein is CASSERVARDTQYF. The full variable domain, rest sourced from reference TRBV2 and TRBJ2-3, is EPEVTQTPSHQVTQMGQEVILRCVPISNHLYFYWYRQILGQKVEFLVSFYNNEISEKSEIFDDQFSVERPDGSNFTLKIRSTKLEDSAMYFCASSERVARDTQYFGPGTRLTVL.

The chain has TRBV29-1 and TRBJ1-1; 9 bases align to TRBD1. From germline, CDR1 is SQVTM and CDR2 ANQGSEA. The CDR3 is 14 amino acids. V shed 4 bases and J 2 bases; nucleotides not matched to a gene: 5. CDR3 nucleotides: TGCAGCGTTGGACTGACAGGGGGAAACACTGAAGCTTTCTTT. It specifies CSVGLTGGNTEAFF.

The CDR3 sequence: CASSQDPERPIYEQYV. The CDR3 DNA is TGTGCCAGCAGCCAAGATCCCGAAAGGCCCATCTACGAGCAGTACGTC. The chain carries TRBV14 and TRBJ2-7; D is unresolved. Germline CDR1 reads SGHDN; CDR2 reads FVKESK. V was cut by 0 bases and J by 3 bases, with 15 bases left in between. The CDR3 runs to 16 residues.

This clone was seen a single time. This chain joins TRBV30 and TRBJ1-4; 9 nucleotides line up with TRBD1. J gave up 5 bases and V 2 bases, and 3 bases lay outside the gene matches. The CDR3 has 14 residues. Germline CDR1 reads GTSNPN; CDR2 reads SVGIG (reference sequence). CDR3 DNA: TGTGCCTGGAGTTATGGACAGGGGAATGAAAAACTGTTTTTT. Translating it yields CAWSYGQGNEKLFF.

V is TRBV13 and J is TRBJ2-7; D not certain. There are 13 residues in the CDR3. Germline V gene data show CDR1 as PRHDT and CDR2 as FYEKMQ (reference sequence). V lost 2 bases and J lost 5, with 10 bases in between. CDR3 nucleotides: TGTGCCAGCAGCTTAAGAGTTCAGAACGAGCAGTACGTC. Translation gives CASSLRVQNEQYV.